The 18 T cell receptor beta chains listed next were all sequenced from one sample in a study of radiation and T cells in renal cell carcinoma. The time point is: blood 2 weeks post-SBRT. Described treatment: 15 Gy SBRT to primary tumor, nephrectomy 4 weeks later. The data were produced by immunoSEQ multiplex PCR, yet TCRdb's version contains in-frame clones alone and is incomplete. The profile shows fewer than 90,000 clones, 86% of them singletons. This material consisted of blood, taken from a patient whose treatment included radiotherapy and nephrectomy. All receptors come from a woman aged 50 to 65 with renal cell carcinoma.

The chain carries TRBV4-1 and TRBJ1-4; unclear D gene. CDR3 length: 14 residues. Per germline, CDR1 MGHRA and CDR2 YSYEKL. The germline V and J ends were trimmed by 5 bases and 7 bases, with 14 bases remaining between them. CDR3 sequence reads: CASSSLGGGEKLFF. In nucleotides, the CDR3 is TGCGCCAGCAGCTCGCTCGGAGGTGGTGAAAAACTGTTTTTT.

The chain's CDR3 is CAIRRSTPNEQFF. As DNA, the CDR3 is TGTGCCATCAGGCGCTCAACCCCAAATGAGCAGTTCTTC. The V gene is TRBV10-3, the J gene TRBJ2-1; D uncertain. V was shortened by 6 bases and J by 7 bases, with 13 bases between the two germline ends. Per germline, CDR1 ENHRY and CDR2 SYGVKD. This CDR3 has 13 amino acids.

The J gene is TRBJ2-2, the V gene TRBV5-1; D gene ambiguous. Trimming left V 7 bases short and J 3 bases short, with 13 bases between. The CDR3 totals 14 residues. Germline CDR1 and CDR2: SGHRS and YFSETQ. The CDR3 reads CASASLGYTGELFF. In DNA form, the CDR3 reads TGCGCCAGCGCTTCACTGGGGTACACCGGGGAGCTGTTTTTT.

The CDR3 DNA reads TGTGCCAGCAGGGACTACGAGCAGTACTTC. Amino acids: CASRDYEQYF. The chain joins TRBV6-6 to TRBJ2-7; no reliable D call. The germline V gene has CDR1 MNHNY and CDR2 SVGAGI (reference sequence). Trimming took 6 bases from V and 3 from J, leaving 3 bases between them. This CDR3 comprises 10 residues.

The rearrangement links TRBV5-1 to TRBJ1-1, with D unclear. CDR3 length: 14 residues. V dropped 2 bases and J dropped 1 base, with 9 bases sitting between them. Per germline, CDR1 SGHRS and CDR2 YFSETQ. The DNA for the CDR3 is TGCGCCAGCAGCTTCAATTCGGAGAACACTGAAGCTTTCTTT. This translates into CASSFNSENTEAFF.

This sequence joins TRBV11-2 and TRBJ2-4; 11 positions agree with TRBD1. The CDR3 is 18 residues long. V trimming: 5 bases; J trimming: 0 bases; junction bases outside the gene matches: 9. The germline CDR1 and CDR2 sequences are SGHAT and FQNNGV. The CDR3 spells CASSPDRGPPLAKNIQYF. For the CDR3, the DNA is TGTGCCAGCAGCCCGGACAGGGGGCCACCTCTAGCCAAAAACATTCAGTACTTC.

This clone was counted a single time. This chain uses TRBV18 with TRBJ2-7; possibly TRBD2 for D (6 bases). Germline assignment: CDR1 KGHSH and CDR2 LQKENI. Trimming took 3 bases from V and 1 from J, leaving 10 bases between them. This CDR3 contains 14 residues. The CDR3 loop reads CASSPGSGSYEQYF. In DNA, the CDR3 is TGTGCCAGCTCACCCGGGAGCGGTTCCTACGAGCAGTACTTC.

The genes are TRBV2 and TRBJ2-2; 8 positions match TRBD1. V dropped 6 bases and J dropped 0; count of bases not matched to a gene: 9. This CDR3 is 17 amino acids long. Per germline, CDR1 SNHLY and CDR2 FYNNEI. CDR3 in amino acids: CASSYTQGEANTGELFF. CDR3 nucleotides: TGTGCCAGCAGCTATACACAGGGGGAGGCGAACACCGGGGAGCTGTTTTTT.

The chain links TRBV4-1 to TRBJ2-7, with D possibly TRBD2 on 5 matching bases. The V and J ends lost 1 base and 6 bases respectively, with 19 bases between them. The CDR3 is 16 amino acids. The germline V gene encodes CDR1 MGHRA and CDR2 YSYEKL. The CDR3 protein is CASSQVGGRRYSEQYF. In DNA, the CDR3 is TGCGCCAGCAGCCAAGTTGGTGGGAGAAGGTACAGCGAGCAGTACTTC.

The V call is TRBV4-3, the J call TRBJ1-1; D perhaps matches TRBD1 (5 bases). Per the germline V gene, CDR1 is LGHNA and CDR2 is YSLEER. Trimming took 1 base from V and 1 from J, leaving 10 bases between them. The CDR3 sequence is 15 residues long. The CDR3 here is CASSQVDRSNTEAFF. CDR3 bases: TGCGCCAGCAGCCAAGTAGACAGATCGAACACTGAAGCTTTCTTT.

The chain employs TRBV5-1 and TRBJ2-3; D unclear. CDR1 is SGHRS, CDR2 YFSETQ, per germline. The CDR3 has 15 amino acids. Trimming took 0 bases from V and 4 from J, leaving 12 bases between them. The CDR3 spells CASSLALGPADTQYF. The CDR3 DNA is TGCGCCAGCAGCTTGGCCCTGGGCCCGGCAGATACGCAGTATTTT.

This rearrangement joins TRBV2 to TRBJ2-3, with D hard to call. CDR3 size: 16 residues. Germline CDR1 and CDR2: SNHLY and FYNNEI. V was cut by 1 base and J by 0 bases, with 11 bases left in between. CDR3 DNA sequence: TGTGCCAGCAGTGAAGATTCTGTTACTAGCACAGATACGCAGTATTTT. Its translation is CASSEDSVTSTDTQYF.

The chain combines TRBV4-3 with TRBJ2-6; D is possibly TRBD2 (5 bases). V lost 1 base to trimming and J lost 0 bases, with 7 bases between them. The CDR3 sequence is 16 residues long. Germline-derived CDR1 and CDR2 are LGHNA and YSLEER. The CDR3 nucleotides are TGCGCCAGCAGCCAAGGAGAGGGCTCTGGGGCCAACGTCCTGACTTTC. Its protein is CASSQGEGSGANVLTF.

The gene calls are TRBV10-3 and TRBJ1-2; 7 bases agree with TRBD1. CDR3 length equals 15 residues. The ends lost 6 bases at V and 8 bases at J; junction bases unmatched: 15. Germline V lookup: CDR1 ENHRY, CDR2 SYGVKD. The CDR3 DNA reads as TGTGCCATCAGAAGTAGACAGGGCGCCGCTCTGGGCTACACCTTC. Encoded protein: CAIRSRQGAALGYTF.

The V and J genes are TRBV6-1 and TRBJ2-3, with D perhaps assigned TRBD1 or TRBD2 (6 bases each). The V and J ends lost 3 bases and 3 bases respectively, with 13 bases between them. CDR3 size: 15 residues. The germline V gene has CDR1 MNHNS and CDR2 SASEGT. CDR3 DNA: TGTGCCAGCAGTGAGGCCAGGGGAGGAACAGATACGCAGTATTTT. This encodes CASSEARGGTDTQYF.

The rearrangement uses TRBV19 and TRBJ1-1; TRBD1 aligns across 8 bases. CDR1 and CDR2 (germline): LNHDA, SQIVND (reference sequence). Germline trimming cut 4 bases from V and 0 bases from J; bases unmatched to any gene: 1. The CDR3 sequence is 14 residues long. The CDR3 reads CASSRTGLNTEAFF. The DNA for the CDR3 is TGTGCCAGTAGTAGGACAGGGCTGAACACTGAAGCTTTCTTT.

Of note for this clone: The identical CDR3 is also encoded by other nucleotide sequences in the sample. The chain links TRBV30 to TRBJ1-5; a possible D gene is TRBD1 (6 bases). V lost 0 bases, J lost 4 bases, and 7 bases lay in between. The CDR3 sequence is 13 residues long. Germline assignment: CDR1 GTSNPN and CDR2 SVGIG (reference sequence). CDR3 protein: CAWSVRGNQPQHF. The CDR3 coding sequence is TGTGCCTGGAGTGTAAGGGGGAATCAGCCCCAGCATTTT.

V gene TRBV18 combines with J gene TRBJ2-1, with D possibly matching TRBD1 (5 bases). With 3 bases removed from V and 7 bases from J, the gap between germline ends came to 13 bases. CDR3 size: 14 residues. Germline V gene data show CDR1 as KGHSH and CDR2 as LQKENI. The DNA of the CDR3 is TGTGCCAGCTCACCTAGACAGAAAGCTAATGAGCAGTTCTTC. It is translated as CASSPRQKANEQFF.